Below, one T cell receptor beta chain is given with its context. Its antigen is undetermined. This sample is part of a study of shared clonotypes between healthy human individuals. The authors distributed each subset's genomic DNA evenly over several immunoSEQ plates. This table comes from immunoSEQ multiplex PCR, and its TCRdb copy is limited to in-frame clones, with some not included. The repertoire holds around 480,000 clones, with 75% to 80% as singletons. V dropped 6 bases and J dropped 4; count of bases not matched to a gene: 7. The CDR3 contains 14 residues. Germline V gene data show CDR1 as MDHEN and CDR2 as SYDVKM. Study results and caveats: Among donors, sharing of clonotypes was expected to be affected by sequencing depth.

Specimen: PBMCs. The chain couples TRBV28 to TRBJ2-7; 9 bases match TRBD1. This sequence originates from a woman aged 35 to 49 in good health. Some clones in this sample may be carry-over from other donors' samples. CDR3 bases: TGTGCCAGCAGCCCGCCGACAGGGGGGTACGAGCAGTACTTC. The encoded protein is CASSPPTGGYEQYF.